One and the same sample provided the 31 T cell receptor beta chains below, sequenced in a study of cytomegalovirus exposure and HLA in healthy donors. This PCR relied on a set of 60 Vbeta primers and 13 Jbeta primers. Libraries were prepared by immunoSEQ multiplex PCR; TCRdb keeps only in-frame clonotypes and omits some of them. The repertoire holds about 120,000 clones, with 15% to 20% as singletons. The specimen sequenced was PBMCs. Receptors originate from a female donor in good health and CMV-seropositive.

V gene TRBV5-5 combines with J gene TRBJ1-1, with 7 positions matching TRBD1. Germline CDR1 is SGHKS and CDR2 is YYEKEE (reference sequence). J gave up 11 bases and V 2 bases, and 6 bases lay outside the gene matches. The CDR3 consists of 12 residues. CDR3 nucleotides: TGTGCCAGCAGCTTAGACAGGGCTTGGGCTTTCTTT. It specifies CASSLDRAWAFF.

This clone has a handful of counts. The J gene is TRBJ2-1, the V gene TRBV7-9; 9 nucleotides match TRBD2. Germline V lookup: CDR1 SEHNR, CDR2 FQNEAQ (reference sequence). V trimming: 4 bases; J trimming: 8 bases; junction bases outside the gene matches: 6. The CDR3 is made up of 14 amino acids. The DNA for the CDR3 is TGTGCCAGCAGCTCGGGACTAGCTGGACATGAGCAGTTCTTC. Translation: CASSSGLAGHEQFF.

This clone was detected only a few times. The chain uses TRBV30 and TRBJ2-5, with a tentative D call TRBD2 (6 bases). Germline CDR1 and CDR2: GTSNPN and SVGIG (reference sequence). V lost 4 bases, J lost 0 bases, and 9 bases lay in between. This CDR3 region has 13 residues. The chain's CDR3 is CAWTEGNQETQYF. CDR3 DNA: TGTGCCTGGACGGAGGGGAACCAAGAGACCCAGTACTTC. The full variable domain, its missing parts supplied by reference TRBV30 and TRBJ2-5, is SQTIHQWPATLVQPVGSPLSLECTVEGTSNPNLYWYRQAAGRGLQLLFYSVGIGQISSEVPQNLSASRPQDRQFILSSKKLLLSDSGFYLCAWTEGNQETQYFGPGTRLLVL.

This chain links TRBV9 with TRBJ2-5; D ambiguous. V was shortened by 1 base and J by 2 bases, with 9 bases between the two germline ends. CDR1 is SGDLS and CDR2 is YYNGEE in the germline V gene. This CDR3 spans 14 amino acids. CDR3 DNA: TGTGCCAGCAGCGTAAGTCCGACACAAGAGACCCAGTACTTC. Its protein product is CASSVSPTQETQYF.

The chain has TRBV5-1 and TRBJ1-2; TRBD1 matches 7 bases. V dropped 3 bases and J dropped 4; count of bases not matched to a gene: 12. The germline CDR1 and CDR2 sequences are SGHRS and YFSETQ. This CDR3 has 16 amino acids. In nucleotides, the CDR3 is TGCGCCAGCAGCTCCGGGACAGTTAAACTCTCCTATGGCTACACCTTC. Translating it yields CASSSGTVKLSYGYTF.

V is TRBV4-2 and J is TRBJ1-2; D may be TRBD1 (5 bases). Germline V CDR1 and CDR2: LGHNA, YNFKEQ. The ends were cut back, 5 bases at V and 1 base at J, with 20 bases in the middle. The CDR3 has 17 residues. The CDR3 protein is CASSGPENRQRNYGYTF. DNA for the CDR3: TGTGCCAGCAGCGGCCCCGAAAATCGACAGCGTAACTATGGCTACACCTTC.

The chain links TRBV10-2 to TRBJ2-1, with 8 nucleotides matching TRBD2. V dropped 10 bases and J dropped 10; count of bases not matched to a gene: 18. Germline V gives CDR1 WSHSY, CDR2 SAAADI. This CDR3 region has 15 residues. The DNA of the CDR3 is TGCGCCATCGGGGGTGTAGCGGGGCTGGCCGGGGAGCAGTTCTTC. Encoded protein: CAIGGVAGLAGEQFF.

The table lists this clone with a few counts. The V and J genes are TRBV5-1 and TRBJ2-3; tentative D call: TRBD2 (5 bases). From germline, CDR1 is SGHRS and CDR2 YFSETQ. CDR3 size: 15 residues. Trimming took off 6 bases at V and 0 bases at J, with 14 bases between the two ends. CDR3 nucleotides: TGCGCCAGCAAGGAAGGGCCGGGGAGCACAGATACGCAGTATTTT. This translates into CASKEGPGSTDTQYF.

The chain joins TRBV28 to TRBJ2-6, with a possible D match to TRBD1 (5 bases). The V gene's germline CDR1 is MDHEN and CDR2 SYDVKM. Trimming removed 6 bases at V and 5 bases at J, with 14 bases between. This CDR3 comprises 15 residues. In DNA, the CDR3 is TGTGCCAGCAGCTTTGCAGGGTTACGGGCCAACGTCCTGACTTTC. It specifies CASSFAGLRANVLTF.

This clone turned up a few times. V gene TRBV5-1 combines with J gene TRBJ2-3; 11 bases line up with TRBD2. Germline V gene lookup returns CDR1 SGHRS and CDR2 YFSETQ. The CDR3 contains 15 residues. The J segment lost 4 bases and the V segment lost 1 base, leaving 2 bases of the junction unmatched. CDR3 sequence (DNA): TGCGCCAGCAGCTTGACTAGCGGGAGCTCAGATACGCAGTATTTT. Its protein is CASSLTSGSSDTQYF.

This chain joins TRBV2 and TRBJ2-1, with D possibly TRBD2 on 5 matching bases. The CDR3 extends over 15 amino acids. V lost 0 bases and J lost 6, with 12 bases in between. Germline V CDR1 and CDR2: SNHLY, FYNNEI. The CDR3 DNA reads as TGTGCCAGCAGTGAAGCCACTCCCGGGGTCAATGAGCAGTTCTTC. Translation gives CASSEATPGVNEQFF.

The V and J genes are TRBV5-4 and TRBJ1-2; 7 nucleotides line up with TRBD1. V shed 4 bases and J 3 bases; nucleotides not matched to a gene: 9. The CDR3 spans 15 residues. Germline V lookup: CDR1 SGHNT, CDR2 YYREEE (reference sequence). The CDR3 loop is CASSTDTGVDYGYTF. For the CDR3, the DNA is TGTGCCAGCAGCACCGATACAGGGGTGGACTATGGCTACACCTTC. Full variable domain (rest looked up from reference TRBV5-4 and TRBJ1-2): ETGVTQSPTHLIKTRGQQVTLRCSSQSGHNTVSWYQQALGQGPQFIFQYYREEENGRGNFPPRFSGLQFPNYSSELNVNALELDDSALYLCASSTDTGVDYGYTFGSGTRLTVV.

This clone was found a few times. The DNA for the CDR3 is TGTGCCAGCAGCCAGGACCGCAGCGGACTCGGCAATGAGCAGTTCTTC. Protein product: CASSQDRSGLGNEQFF. The chain is built from TRBV4-2 and TRBJ2-1; maybe TRBD2 (5 bases). This CDR3 contains 16 residues. The V and J ends lost 3 bases and 6 bases respectively, with 18 bases between them. The germline CDR1 and CDR2 sequences are LGHNA and YNFKEQ.

There are a few counts of this clone. The chain employs TRBV27 and TRBJ2-1, with TRBD2 matching 8 bases. CDR1 is MNHEY and CDR2 is SMNVEV in the germline V gene (reference sequence). CDR3 length: 16 amino acids. V lost 3 bases to trimming and J lost 1 base; unmatched junction nucleotides: 5. The CDR3 nucleotides are TGTGCCAGCAGTTTTCTCGGGAGGGGATCCTACAATGAGCAGTTCTTC. Residues: CASSFLGRGSYNEQFF.

This clone has more than one count but fewer than ten. The chain is built from TRBV6-5 and TRBJ1-2, with 9 bases matching TRBD1. Per germline, CDR1 MNHEY and CDR2 SVGAGI. Trimming at V came to 7 bases and at J to 7 bases, leaving 7 bases not matched to a gene. This CDR3 spans 13 amino acids. In DNA form, the CDR3 reads TGTGCCAGCACCCGGGGGACAGGGACTGGCTACACCTTC. It specifies CASTRGTGTGYTF.

The chain employs TRBV28 and TRBJ1-5; no definite D call. Germline CDR1 and CDR2: MDHEN and SYDVKM. With 4 bases removed from V and 4 bases from J, the gap between germline ends came to 11 bases. This CDR3 is built from 14 residues. This CDR3 is CASSWSVYNQPQHF. The CDR3 DNA reads as TGTGCCAGCAGTTGGTCAGTATATAATCAGCCCCAGCATTTT.

V gene TRBV2 combines with J gene TRBJ1-1, with unresolved D. The CDR3 spans 13 residues. The germline V gene has CDR1 SNHLY and CDR2 FYNNEI. The V end was cut by 5 bases, the J end by 1 base, with 8 bases between. The DNA of the CDR3 is TGTGCCAGCAGTTATACAAGGAACACTGAAGCTTTCTTT. Translation gives CASSYTRNTEAFF.

This clone was detected a few times. The rearrangement joins TRBV29-1 to TRBJ1-1; D unresolved. The CDR3 is 13 amino acids. V gave up 4 bases and J gave up 3 bases, with 12 bases separating them. The germline gives CDR1 SQVTM, CDR2 ANQGSEA. The DNA of the CDR3 is TGCAGCGTTGCCCGGAGGTTGGACACTGAAGCTTTCTTT. It codes for CSVARRLDTEAFF.

The chain employs TRBV9 and TRBJ2-7; maybe TRBD1 (7 bases). With 2 bases removed from V and 5 bases from J, the gap between germline ends came to 17 bases. Germline-derived CDR1 and CDR2 are SGDLS and YYNGEE. CDR3 length equals 15 residues. The chain's CDR3 is CASSVRQGGFDEQYF. Here the CDR3 DNA reads TGTGCCAGCAGCGTCAGACAGGGAGGTTTCGACGAGCAGTACTTC. Full variable domain (outside the CDR3, taken from reference TRBV9 and TRBJ2-7): DSGVTQTPKHLITATGQRVTLRCSPRSGDLSVYWYQQSLDQGLQFLIQYYNGEERAKGNILERFSAQQFPDLHSELNLSSLELGDSALYFCASSVRQGGFDEQYFGPGTRLTVT.

This chain joins TRBV29-1 and TRBJ2-1; D is unresolved. This CDR3 contains 13 residues. Germline V gene lookup returns CDR1 SQVTM and CDR2 ANQGSEA. V was shortened by 5 bases and J by 0 bases, with 8 bases between the two germline ends. The CDR3 protein is CSVPVGSYNEQFF. Here the CDR3 DNA reads TGCAGCGTTCCAGTTGGCTCCTACAATGAGCAGTTCTTC.

This clone was recorded a few times. V gene TRBV27 combines with J gene TRBJ1-6; no firm D call. V was trimmed by 1 base and J by 8 bases, leaving 12 bases between them. The germline gives CDR1 MNHEY, CDR2 SMNVEV (reference sequence). The CDR3 has 15 amino acids. CDR3 region: CASSLWAGQHSPLHF. CDR3 coding DNA: TGTGCCAGCAGTTTATGGGCAGGTCAGCATTCACCCCTCCACTTT.

This clone showed up just a few times. The CDR3 DNA reads TGTGCCAGCAGTTCGGGGTATGGGCGTCAGCCCCAGCATTTT. Protein product: CASSSGYGRQPQHF. This chain joins TRBV28 and TRBJ1-5; D ambiguous. V lost 4 bases to trimming and J lost 6 bases, with 13 bases between them. The CDR3 has 14 residues. The germline CDR1 and CDR2 sequences are MDHEN and SYDVKM.

The chain joins TRBV27 to TRBJ2-1; TRBD2 matches 8 bases. This CDR3 is built from 14 residues. J lost 9 bases, V lost 5 bases, and 9 bases had no gene match. Per germline, CDR1 MNHEY and CDR2 SMNVEV (reference sequence). CDR3 region: CASSNMLAGVEQFF. In DNA, the CDR3 is TGTGCCAGCAGTAATATGCTAGCGGGTGTTGAGCAGTTCTTC.

This clone showed up just a few times. This chain connects TRBV28 to TRBJ2-2; 7 positions agree with TRBD1. Germline V gives CDR1 MDHEN, CDR2 SYDVKM. J gave up 4 bases and V 5 bases, and 7 bases lay outside the gene matches. The CDR3 covers 15 residues. Here the CDR3 reads CASSGQAYLTGELFF. CDR3 bases: TGTGCCAGCAGTGGACAGGCCTACCTCACCGGGGAGCTGTTTTTT.

The V and J genes are TRBV5-4 and TRBJ1-3; possible D gene TRBD1, 5 bases. Germline V gene data show CDR1 as SGHNT and CDR2 as YYREEE (reference sequence). Trimming removed 1 base from V and 11 bases from J, with 16 bases in between. This CDR3 has 14 residues. The CDR3 is CASSLYRNRDSIYF. For the CDR3, the DNA is TGTGCCAGCAGCTTGTATAGAAACCGGGACTCCATATATTTT.

The sample holds a few counts of this clone. The chain uses TRBV9 and TRBJ2-5; 7 nucleotides align to TRBD2. V shed 3 bases and J 0 bases; nucleotides not matched to a gene: 5. Germline V gives CDR1 SGDLS, CDR2 YYNGEE. The CDR3 totals 15 residues. The CDR3 protein is CASSAGTNHQETQYF. CDR3 sequence (DNA): TGTGCCAGCAGCGCTGGGACTAACCACCAAGAGACCCAGTACTTC.

V is TRBV30 and J is TRBJ1-2, with TRBD1 identical over 9 bases. This CDR3 is 13 amino acids long. Looked up from germline, CDR1 is GTSNPN and CDR2 is SVGIG (reference sequence). J gave up 8 bases and V 0 bases, and 4 bases lay outside the gene matches. In DNA form, the CDR3 reads TGTGCCTGGAGTGTCACAGGGGGCCTAGGCTACACCTTC. This codes for CAWSVTGGLGYTF.

V gene TRBV2 combines with J gene TRBJ2-5, with TRBD2 matching 11 bases. The V segment lost 5 bases and the J segment 11 bases; nucleotides outside the gene matches: 4. This CDR3 is built from 12 residues. The germline V gene has CDR1 SNHLY and CDR2 FYNNEI. CDR3 nucleotides: TGTGCCAGCAGTTATAGCGGGGGGGAGCAGTACTTC. It yields the protein CASSYSGGEQYF.

This chain's CDR3 is CASSRDPGEGQYF. The CDR3 DNA follows: TGCGCCAGCAGCCGGGATCCAGGGGAGGGGCAGTACTTC. The chain links TRBV4-1 to TRBJ2-7; D might be TRBD2 (7 bases). V was clipped by 4 bases and J by 9 bases, with 16 bases between them. This CDR3 contains 13 residues. The germline V gene encodes CDR1 MGHRA and CDR2 YSYEKL.

V gene TRBV4-2 combines with J gene TRBJ2-1; D unresolved. Germline values: CDR1 LGHNA, CDR2 YNFKEQ. CDR3 length: 16 residues. Trimming left V 0 bases short and J 2 bases short, with 11 bases between. DNA of the CDR3: TGTGCCAGCAGCCAAGAAGCCACTACACCCTACAATGAGCAGTTCTTC. Translating gives CASSQEATTPYNEQFF.

This chain links TRBV19 with TRBJ1-3, with D hard to call. The CDR3 contains 17 residues. Germline V gene lookup returns CDR1 LNHDA and CDR2 SQIVND (reference sequence). V lost 6 bases and J 1 base, leaving 19 bases between the germline ends. CDR3 coding DNA: TGTGCCAGTAGACTCACTGAGGCAGCCTGGTCTGGAAACACCATATATTTT. It is translated as CASRLTEAAWSGNTIYF.